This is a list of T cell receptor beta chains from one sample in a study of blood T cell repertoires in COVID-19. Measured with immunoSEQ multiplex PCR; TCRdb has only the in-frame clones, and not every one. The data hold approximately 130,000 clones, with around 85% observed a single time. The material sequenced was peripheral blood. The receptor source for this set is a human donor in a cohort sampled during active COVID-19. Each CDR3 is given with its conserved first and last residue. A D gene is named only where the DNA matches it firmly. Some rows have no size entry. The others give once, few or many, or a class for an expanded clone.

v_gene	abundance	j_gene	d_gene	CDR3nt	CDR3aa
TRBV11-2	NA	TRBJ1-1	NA	TGTGCCAGCGGAGACTACAGGGAAGGGACTGAAGCTTTCTTT	CASGDYREGTEAFF
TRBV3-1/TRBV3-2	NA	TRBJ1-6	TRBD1	TGTGCCAGCAGCCTAATGACAGGGCGAGGTAATTCACCCCTCCACTTT	CASSLMTGRGNSPLHF
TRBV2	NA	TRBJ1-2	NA	TGTGCCAGCGTTTCAGAATATGGCTACACCTTC	CASVSEYGYTF
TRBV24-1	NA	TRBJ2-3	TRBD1	TGTGCCACCAGTGATCCGCTGAGACAGGGGCCAGATACGCAGTATTTT	CATSDPLRQGPDTQYF
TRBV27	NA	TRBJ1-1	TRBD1	TGTGCCAGCAGGCCCGACAGGGGAGGTAGGAACACTGAAGCTTTCTTT	CASRPDRGGRNTEAFF
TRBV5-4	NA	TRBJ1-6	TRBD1	TGTGCCAGCAGTGGGCCCGGGACAGAAAATTCACCCCTCCACTTT	CASSGPGTENSPLHF
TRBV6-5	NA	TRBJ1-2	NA	TGTGCCAGCAGAGGCGGACAGACTAACTATGGCTACACCTTC	CASRGGQTNYGYTF
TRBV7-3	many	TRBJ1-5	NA	TGTGCCAGCAGCGAGAATCGATATCAGCCCCAGCATTTT	CASSENRYQPQHF
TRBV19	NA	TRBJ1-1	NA	TGTGCCAGTAGCTCGGACACTTTAAGACTTCCGAACACTGAAGCTTTCTTT	CASSSDTLRLPNTEAFF
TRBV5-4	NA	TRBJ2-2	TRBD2	TGTGCCAGCAGCTTGTTTTCTAGCGGGCAGAACACCGGGGAGCTGTTTTTT	CASSLFSSGQNTGELFF
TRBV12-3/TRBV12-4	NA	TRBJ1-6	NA	TGTGCCAGCAGTTTAGACGGTGATTCACCCCTCCACTTT	CASSLDGDSPLHF
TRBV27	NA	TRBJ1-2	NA	TGTGCCAGCAGTTTACAAGGGGCGACGGGCTATGGCTACACCTTC	CASSLQGATGYGYTF
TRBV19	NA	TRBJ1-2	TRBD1	TGTGCCACAAAGATAGGGACAGCTAACTATGGCTACACCTTC	CATKIGTANYGYTF
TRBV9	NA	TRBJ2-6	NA	TGTGCCAGCAGCGTAGGGAGTTCTGGGGCCAACGTCCTGACTTTC	CASSVGSSGANVLTF
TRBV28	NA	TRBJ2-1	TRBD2	TGTGCCAGCAGTCTCCGGCACGGACTAGCGGAGTTCTTC	CASSLRHGLAEFF